A single sample gave rise to the 25 T cell receptor beta chains below, sequenced in a study of shared clonotypes between healthy human individuals. Naive CD8 isolation took CD45RO-negative cells positively selected for CCR7 and excluded terminally differentiated effector memory CD45RA+ cells. The protocol was immunoSEQ multiplex PCR, while the TCRdb copy is restricted to in-frame clones and leaves out a portion. The top ten clones hold about 1.7% of a sample with about 2.1 million clones, around 95% of them seen once. Sequenced input: naive CD8+ T cells from PBMCs. The receptors derive from a man between 18 and 29 years old in good health. Some clones in this sample may be carry-over from other donors' samples.

This chain links TRBV15 with TRBJ2-5; D is perhaps TRBD2 (7 bases). Per germline, CDR1 LNHNV and CDR2 YYDKDF (reference sequence). Trimming left V 0 bases short and J 6 bases short, with 17 bases between. CDR3 size: 16 residues. The CDR3 reads CATSRDLGEGEKTQYF. The CDR3 bases are TGTGCCACCAGCAGAGATTTGGGGGAGGGGGAAAAGACCCAGTACTTC.

The chain couples TRBV7-2 to TRBJ2-7, with D possibly being TRBD1 (6 bases). Germline lookup yields CDR1 SGHTA and CDR2 FQGNSA. The V end lost 5 bases, the J end lost 4 bases, and 21 bases lay between the germline ends. The CDR3 sequence is 16 residues long. The CDR3 DNA reads as TGTGCCAGCAGCCCCGGGGTGGGGGCAGGGGTATACGAGCAGTACTTC. It specifies CASSPGVGAGVYEQYF.

The rearrangement uses TRBV29-1 and TRBJ2-1; the D is unclear. This CDR3 is built from 13 residues. Trimming cost V 7 bases and J 0 bases, with 10 bases left between them. The germline V gene encodes CDR1 SQVTM and CDR2 ANQGSEA. CDR3 loop: CSAGRLSYNEQFF. The CDR3 DNA sequence: TGCAGCGCAGGACGCCTCTCCTACAATGAGCAGTTCTTC.

This chain links TRBV7-2 with TRBJ2-7; the match to TRBD1 covers 8 bases. V lost 1 base to trimming and J lost 3 bases; unmatched junction nucleotides: 5. The CDR3 runs 15 residues. The germline V gene has CDR1 SGHTA and CDR2 FQGNSA. This chain's CDR3 is CASSLGGQGLYEQYF. The CDR3 DNA sequence: TGTGCCAGCAGCTTAGGAGGACAGGGACTCTACGAGCAGTACTTC.

This chain links TRBV27 with TRBJ2-7; 7 nucleotides align to TRBD1. The V gene end was trimmed by 7 bases and the J gene end by 3 bases; junction bases not matched to a gene: 15. The CDR3 covers 16 residues. CDR1 is MNHEY, CDR2 SMNVEV, per germline (reference sequence). CDR3 amino acids: CASTWNRGTVYYEQYF. The CDR3, as DNA: TGTGCCAGCACGTGGAACAGGGGAACCGTCTACTACGAGCAGTACTTC.

The chain employs TRBV25-1 and TRBJ2-1; D is perhaps TRBD1 (6 bases). Germline V gene data show CDR1 as MGHDK and CDR2 as SYGVNS. The CDR3 runs to 13 residues. With 5 bases removed from V and 8 bases from J, the gap between germline ends came to 13 bases. CDR3 loop: CASSIQGVDEQFF. Here the CDR3 DNA reads TGTGCCAGCAGTATACAGGGTGTCGATGAGCAGTTCTTC.

The rearrangement uses TRBV7-9 and TRBJ2-5; TRBD2 matches 11 bases. This CDR3 has 15 residues. Germline-derived CDR1 and CDR2 are SEHNR and FQNEAQ (reference sequence). V lost 5 bases and J lost 5; bases outside the gene matches: 7. CDR3 in amino acids: CASSIGTSGRETQYF. CDR3 nucleotide sequence: TGTGCCAGCAGCATAGGGACTAGCGGTCGCGAGACCCAGTACTTC.

V usage is TRBV5-4 and J usage is TRBJ2-1; 9 positions match TRBD2. This CDR3 spans 16 amino acids. CDR1 and CDR2 (germline): SGHNT, YYREEE (reference sequence). V shed 0 bases and J 2 bases; nucleotides not matched to a gene: 3. CDR3 protein: CASSLGREGPYNEQFF. DNA of the CDR3: TGTGCCAGCAGCTTGGGGCGGGAGGGCCCCTACAATGAGCAGTTCTTC. Filled out from reference TRBV5-4 and TRBJ2-1, the complete variable domain reads ETGVTQSPTHLIKTRGQQVTLRCSSQSGHNTVSWYQQALGQGPQFIFQYYREEENGRGNFPPRFSGLQFPNYSSELNVNALELDDSALYLCASSLGREGPYNEQFFGPGTRLTVL.

The chain uses TRBV27 and TRBJ2-7, with 10 bases lining up with TRBD2. CDR3 length equals 13 residues. Germline CDR1 and CDR2: MNHEY and SMNVEV (reference sequence). V was clipped by 2 bases and J by 6 bases; unmatched bases: 1. CDR3 DNA: TGTGCCAGCAGTTTAGCTAGCGGGAGCGAGCAGTACTTC. It codes for CASSLASGSEQYF.

The CDR3 DNA sequence: TGTGCCAGCAGATACACCGGGACTAGCGGGAGGACCTACGAGCAGTACTTC. Protein product: CASRYTGTSGRTYEQYF. The chain has TRBV28 and TRBJ2-7; 15 nucleotides line up with TRBD2. Germline lookup yields CDR1 MDHEN and CDR2 SYDVKM. V was clipped by 6 bases and J by 2 bases; unmatched bases: 8. The CDR3 spans 17 residues. The whole variable domain, filled in from reference TRBV28 and TRBJ2-7, reads DVKVTQSSRYLVKRTGEKVFLECVQDMDHENMFWYRQDPGLGLRLIYFSYDVKMKEKGDIPEGYSVSREKKERFSLILESASTNQTSMYLCASRYTGTSGRTYEQYFGPGTRLTVT.

The gene calls are TRBV15 and TRBJ2-5, with 9 bases lining up with TRBD1. V gave up 0 bases and J gave up 2 bases; unmatched junction bases: 4. This CDR3 has 16 residues. Germline V gene sequence: CDR1 LNHNV, CDR2 YYDKDF (reference sequence). The CDR3 region has the DNA TGTGCCACCAGCAGAGATCTGGGACAGGGTCAAGAGACCCAGTACTTC. The encoded protein is CATSRDLGQGQETQYF.

The chain combines TRBV27 with TRBJ2-5; 10 bases line up with TRBD2. Germline V gene data show CDR1 as MNHEY and CDR2 as SMNVEV (reference sequence). CDR3 length: 16 amino acids. Trimming cost V 0 bases and J 7 bases; bases outside gene matches: 8. The CDR3 loop is CASSLSLASGSGTQYF. The CDR3 DNA reads as TGTGCCAGCAGTTTATCGTTGGCTAGCGGGAGTGGGACCCAGTACTTC.

V usage is TRBV9 and J usage is TRBJ2-3; D gene uncertain. Germline V gives CDR1 SGDLS, CDR2 YYNGEE. The CDR3 has 14 amino acids. Trimming left V 1 base short and J 2 bases short, with 8 bases between. CDR3 sequence: CASSVYGPTDTQYF. DNA of the CDR3: TGTGCCAGCAGCGTATACGGACCCACAGATACGCAGTATTTT.

This sequence joins TRBV27 and TRBJ1-2, with D maybe TRBD1 (6 bases). Germline CDR1 MNHEY, CDR2 SMNVEV (reference sequence). The germline V and J ends were trimmed by 0 bases and 7 bases, with 15 bases remaining between them. This CDR3 contains 15 residues. The CDR3 reads CASSLSRGAPPGYTF. The CDR3 bases are TGTGCCAGCAGTTTATCCCGGGGGGCGCCTCCTGGCTACACCTTC.

This clone was counted between two and nine times. Different DNA sequences within this sample yield the same CDR3. The chain carries TRBV14 and TRBJ1-5, with 9 bases that match TRBD1. The V and J ends lost 3 bases and 6 bases, in that order; junction bases with no gene match: 0. The CDR3 has 13 amino acids. CDR1 is SGHDN, CDR2 FVKESK, per germline. The CDR3: CASSQDRGQPQHF. CDR3 nucleotides: TGTGCCAGCAGCCAGGACAGGGGTCAGCCCCAGCATTTT.

CDR3 nucleotides: TGTGCCAGCAGCGTAAAACCCTGGAACACTGAAGCTTTCTTT. Its translation: CASSVKPWNTEAFF. The rearrangement joins TRBV9 to TRBJ1-1; D is undetermined. Trimming shortened V by 1 base and J by 1 base, and 8 bases separated the two germline ends. CDR1 and CDR2 from the germline V gene are SGDLS and YYNGEE. The CDR3 length is 14 residues.

The rearrangement links TRBV19 to TRBJ2-7; possibly TRBD1 for D (6 bases). The germline V and J ends were trimmed by 3 bases and 2 bases, with 14 bases remaining between them. Germline CDR1 LNHDA, CDR2 SQIVND (reference sequence). The CDR3 is made up of 15 amino acids. CDR3 nucleotides: TGTGCCAGTAGTATCGACCGGGACACGACCTACGAGCAGTACTTC. Protein: CASSIDRDTTYEQYF.

The chain links TRBV30 to TRBJ2-5; D is unresolved. V lost 0 bases and J lost 4, with 21 bases in between. The CDR3 is made up of 17 amino acids. Germline loops: CDR1 GTSNPN, CDR2 SVGIG (reference sequence). CDR3 amino acids: CAWSVRVLGPRPETQYF. The CDR3 bases are TGTGCCTGGAGTGTACGGGTTTTAGGTCCCCGGCCAGAGACCCAGTACTTC.

The chain's CDR3 is CASSVGFGGQGPPEAFF. The CDR3 DNA sequence: TGTGCCAGCAGCGTAGGATTTGGGGGACAGGGCCCGCCTGAAGCTTTCTTT. The V call is TRBV7-9, the J call TRBJ1-1, with 9 bases identical to TRBD1. V lost 5 bases to trimming and J lost 6 bases; unmatched junction nucleotides: 16. The CDR3 loop spans 17 amino acids. Germline assignment: CDR1 SEHNR and CDR2 FQNEAQ (reference sequence).

CDR3 coding DNA: TGTGCCAGCAGCCCAACCGGGACAGGGAACTATGGCTACACCTTC. Encoded protein: CASSPTGTGNYGYTF. The chain carries TRBV9 and TRBJ1-2; 9 nucleotides agree with TRBD1. CDR1 SGDLS and CDR2 YYNGEE come from the germline V gene. This CDR3 spans 15 amino acids. The V gene end was trimmed by 4 bases and the J gene end by 2 bases; junction bases not matched to a gene: 6.

This chain joins TRBV27 and TRBJ2-2; D is uncertain. The ends were cut back, 5 bases at V and 0 bases at J, with 10 bases in the middle. Germline V lookup: CDR1 MNHEY, CDR2 SMNVEV (reference sequence). CDR3 length: 15 amino acids. The CDR3 coding sequence is TGTGCCAGCAGTCCTGAGTTCGCGAACACCGGGGAGCTGTTTTTT. Protein sequence: CASSPEFANTGELFF.

The chain employs TRBV7-9 and TRBJ2-3; perhaps TRBD1 as D (5 bases). Germline CDR1 SEHNR, CDR2 FQNEAQ (reference sequence). The CDR3 extends over 13 amino acids. V was trimmed by 5 bases and J by 5 bases, leaving 11 bases between them. DNA for the CDR3: TGTGCCAGCAGCATGTCAGGGATAGATACGCAGTATTTT. Protein product: CASSMSGIDTQYF.

The chain links TRBV27 to TRBJ1-1; no clear D. CDR3 length equals 17 residues. The V end lost 4 bases, the J end lost 3 bases, and 21 bases lay between the germline ends. The V gene's germline CDR1 is MNHEY and CDR2 SMNVEV (reference sequence). CDR3 DNA sequence: TGTGCCAGCAGTTCCCTGGGTGAACGAGGGTTGGACACTGAAGCTTTCTTT. Residues: CASSSLGERGLDTEAFF.

The V call is TRBV29-1, the J call TRBJ2-2; D unresolved. Trimming pared 4 bases from V and 7 bases from J, leaving 10 bases between. Looked up from germline, CDR1 is SQVTM and CDR2 is ANQGSEA. The CDR3 has 12 amino acids. The CDR3, as DNA: TGCAGCGTTGTGGGTCGAGGCGGGGAGCTGTTTTTT. This sequence encodes CSVVGRGGELFF.

V usage is TRBV27 and J usage is TRBJ1-1, with TRBD1 matching over 9 bases. J gave up 11 bases and V 3 bases, and 7 bases lay outside the gene matches. The CDR3 has 13 amino acids. Germline V gene lookup returns CDR1 MNHEY and CDR2 SMNVEV (reference sequence). This CDR3 reads CASSFGTGFQAFF. CDR3 nucleotides: TGTGCCAGCAGTTTTGGGACAGGGTTTCAGGCTTTCTTT.